This TCR beta chain appears in the sequencing data of a study of OX40 agonist ivuxolimab in advanced cancers. Regarding the study in general: The costimulatory receptor OX40 (CD134) was targeted by ivuxolimab, a fully human IgG2 agonistic monoclonal antibody. Intravenous ivuxolimab was administered to patients every 2 weeks at six dose levels: 0.01, 0.1, 0.3, 1.5, 3 and 10 mg/kg. Of the approximately 50 patients in dose escalation, about 20 had hepatocellular carcinoma, around 15 had melanoma, 9 had renal cell carcinoma and 9 had head and neck cancer. The dose-escalation cohort was roughly 87% male with a mean age of approximately 60 years, ranging from roughly 20 to 80. Patients were allowed to have had prior anti-PD-1, anti-PD-L1 or anti-CTLA-4 therapy, and approximately 39% of the dose-escalation patients had been treated with checkpoint inhibitors. Partial responses occurred in three dose-escalation patients: two with cutaneous melanoma and one with hepatocellular carcinoma. The purpose of peripheral TCRbeta sequencing was to test whether ivuxolimab changed TCR sequence diversity and led to clonal T-cell expansion. The paper describes the monotherapy dose-escalation part (N of about 47 patients) of the phase I trial of ivuxolimab. Overall study outcomes, separate from this receptor: At doses from 0.1 to 3.0 mg/kg, clonal expansion was seen in both CD4+ and CD8+ blood T cells between baseline and week 6. On average, CD8+ T cells showed more expanded clones than CD4+ T cells after ivuxolimab. Which antigens the clonally expanded peripheral T cells were specific for was not determined. In the 0.1-3.0 mg/kg groups, partial responders had among the lowest normalized peripheral clonal expansion, particularly in CD8+ T cells. Low levels of normalized T-cell clonal expansion were also seen in some nonresponding patients.

Patients with a history of autoimmune disease or receiving systemic immunosuppression were excluded from the trial. Peripheral blood for TCR sequencing was collected from all dose cohorts at baseline, on cycle 4 day 1, and on cycle 7 day 1. The samples were drawn from a first-in-human, open-label, multicenter phase I dose-escalation trial of ivuxolimab. The trial enrolled adults with locally advanced or metastatic head and neck squamous cell, hepatocellular, melanoma or renal cell carcinoma. Before TCR sequencing, CD4+ T cells and CD8+ T cells from peripheral blood were sorted into separate populations. Genomic DNA was extracted from sorted cells for sequencing of the TCRbeta CDR3 region. The immunoSEQ Assay was used to sequence the TCRbeta CDR3 regions. Drawn from immuneACCESS, this table holds only the in-frame rearrangements with V and J called that TCRdb kept. Clones are partly lost; checked studies trace under half to an unresolved V gene and leave the rest unexplained. In all, the sample holds just over 80,000 clones, and around 86% of those were seen once. Together, the top ten hold around 0.31% of the sample.

Remarks on this clone: Its binding antigen is unknown. Qualities for individual bases were not recorded, and no much larger clone is one base off.

From the germline V gene, CDR1 is SGHTA and CDR2 is FQGNSA. V and J lose 3 bases and 2 bases, and a span of 12 bases separates them. Spanning cysteine to phenylalanine, the CDR3 consists of 15 amino acids. Only the CDR3 DNA is retained, 45 bases long and in frame from the first base. The clonotype was recovered from an adult with an advanced solid tumor such as melanoma, head and neck, liver or kidney cancer. The source material was CD4+ or CD8+ T cells sorted from blood, sampled in a trial of the OX40 agonist ivuxolimab. The rearranged segments are TRBV7-2 and TRBJ2-3; the D segment could be TRBD2, given 5 matching bases. The nucleotide sequence is TGTGCCAGCAGCTTCCTAGCAATTCCCACAGATACGCAGTATTTT. Its protein is CASSFLAIPTDTQYF. Reference TRBV7-2 and TRBJ2-3 proteins supply the regions before and after the CDR3; the full variable domain is: GAGVSQSPSNKVTEKGKDVELRCDPISGHTALYWYRQSLGQGLEFLIYFQGNSAPDKSGLPSDRFSAERTGGSVSTLTIQRTQQEDSAVYLCASSFLAIPTDTQYFGPGTRLTVL.